This passage covers 5 T cell receptor beta chains from one sample sequenced in a study of blood T cell repertoires in COVID-19. Sequenced by immunoSEQ multiplex PCR; TCRdb stores in-frame clones only, minus some. The table lists roughly 570,000 clones, 70% to 90% of them singletons, with 7.8% in the top ten. The sample comprised peripheral blood. These receptors came from a woman between 45 and 65 years old with COVID-19, enrolled during active disease.

The J gene is TRBJ1-1, the V gene TRBV19; 7 bases agree with TRBD1. This CDR3 is 15 amino acids long. Looked up from germline, CDR1 is LNHDA and CDR2 is SQIVND (reference sequence). Germline trimming cut 7 bases from V and 0 bases from J; bases unmatched to any gene: 8. CDR3 DNA sequence: TGTGCCAGTACCCCGCAGACAGGGATGAACACTGAAGCTTTCTTT. Amino acid sequence: CASTPQTGMNTEAFF.

The genes are TRBV6-5 and TRBJ2-7; a weak D match, TRBD2 (5 bases). CDR3 length: 14 amino acids. Per the germline V gene, CDR1 is MNHEY and CDR2 is SVGAGI. V lost 6 bases, J lost 4 bases, and 16 bases lay in between. The CDR3 DNA is TGTGCCAGCAGGCCGCCGGTTACGGGATACGAGCAGTACTTC. Translating it yields CASRPPVTGYEQYF.

The genes are TRBV12-3 or TRBV12-4 and TRBJ1-2; TRBD1 agrees at 8 bases. V lost 4 bases, J lost 8 bases, and 3 bases stayed unmatched. This CDR3 is 12 amino acids long. The CDR3 spells CASSSGGWGYTF. The CDR3 DNA follows: TGTGCCAGCAGTTCAGGGGGCTGGGGCTACACCTTC.

This sequence joins TRBV7-9 and TRBJ2-7; 7 positions match TRBD2. CDR3 length: 15 amino acids. V lost 7 bases and J lost 0; bases outside the gene matches: 9. From germline, CDR1 is SEHNR and CDR2 FQNEAQ (reference sequence). The CDR3 region is CASTVWEGDSYEQYF. In nucleotides, the CDR3 is TGTGCCAGCACCGTTTGGGAGGGTGACTCCTACGAGCAGTACTTC. The complete variable domain, with remaining parts taken from reference TRBV7-9 and TRBJ2-7, reads DTGVSQNPRHKITKRGQNVTFRCDPISEHNRLYWYRQTLGQGPEFLTYFQNEAQLEKSRLLSDRFSAERPKGSFSTLEIQRTEQGDSAMYLCASTVWEGDSYEQYFGPGTRLTVT.

V usage is TRBV9 and J usage is TRBJ2-7, with 12 bases fitting TRBD2. Unmatched junction bases numbered 10, after V lost 0 bases and J lost 6 bases. Looked up from germline, CDR1 is SGDLS and CDR2 is YYNGEE. This CDR3 contains 17 residues. CDR3 sequence: CASSVEGLAGLGGEQYF. The CDR3 DNA sequence: TGTGCCAGCAGCGTAGAAGGACTAGCGGGGCTAGGCGGCGAGCAGTACTTC.